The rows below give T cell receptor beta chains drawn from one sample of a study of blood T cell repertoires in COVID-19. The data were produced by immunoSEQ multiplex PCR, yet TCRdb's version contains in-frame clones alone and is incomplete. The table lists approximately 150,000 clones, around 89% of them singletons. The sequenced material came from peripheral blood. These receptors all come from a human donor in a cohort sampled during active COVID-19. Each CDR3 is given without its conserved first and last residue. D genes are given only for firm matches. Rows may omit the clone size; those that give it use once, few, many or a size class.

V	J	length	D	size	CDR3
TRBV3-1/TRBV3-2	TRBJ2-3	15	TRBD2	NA	ASSRTPSGGARDTQY
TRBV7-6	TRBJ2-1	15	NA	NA	ASSERGTFYSYNEQF
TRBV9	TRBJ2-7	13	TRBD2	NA	ASSPFGGDSYEQY
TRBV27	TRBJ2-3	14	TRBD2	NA	ASSILGLAGADTQY
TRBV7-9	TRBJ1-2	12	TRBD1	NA	ASSLGTGGSGYT
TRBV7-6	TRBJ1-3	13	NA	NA	ASSSDRRSGNTIY
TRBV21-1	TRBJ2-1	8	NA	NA	ASSPREQF
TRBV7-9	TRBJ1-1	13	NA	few	ASSSGQGMNTEAF
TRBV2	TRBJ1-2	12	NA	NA	ASSEAEANYGYT
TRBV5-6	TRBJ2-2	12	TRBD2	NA	ASSSGTRAGELF
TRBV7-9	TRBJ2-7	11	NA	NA	ASSAGISYEQY
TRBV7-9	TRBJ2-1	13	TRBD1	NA	ASSRTGGAYNEQF
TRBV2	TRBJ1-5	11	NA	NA	ASSGARNQPQH
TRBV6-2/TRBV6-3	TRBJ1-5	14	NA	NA	ASSYPTGISNQPQH
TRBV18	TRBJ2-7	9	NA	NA	ASSTDREQY
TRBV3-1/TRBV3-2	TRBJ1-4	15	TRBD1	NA	ASSQGWGQGTNEKLF
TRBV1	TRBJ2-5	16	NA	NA	TSSQDRYSETMEETQY